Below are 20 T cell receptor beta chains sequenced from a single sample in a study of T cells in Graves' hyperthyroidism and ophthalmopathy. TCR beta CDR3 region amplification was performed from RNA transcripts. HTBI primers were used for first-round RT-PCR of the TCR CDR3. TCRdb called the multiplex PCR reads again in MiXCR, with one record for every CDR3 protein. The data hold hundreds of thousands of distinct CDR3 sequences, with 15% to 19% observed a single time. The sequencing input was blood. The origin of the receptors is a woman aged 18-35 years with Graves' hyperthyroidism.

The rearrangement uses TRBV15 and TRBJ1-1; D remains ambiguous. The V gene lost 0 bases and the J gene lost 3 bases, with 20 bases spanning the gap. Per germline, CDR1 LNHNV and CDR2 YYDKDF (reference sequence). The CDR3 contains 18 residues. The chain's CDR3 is CATSRDSSERIFDTEAFF. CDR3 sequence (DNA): TGTGCCACCAGCAGAGATAGTTCCGAGAGGATATTTGACACTGAAGCTTTCTTT.

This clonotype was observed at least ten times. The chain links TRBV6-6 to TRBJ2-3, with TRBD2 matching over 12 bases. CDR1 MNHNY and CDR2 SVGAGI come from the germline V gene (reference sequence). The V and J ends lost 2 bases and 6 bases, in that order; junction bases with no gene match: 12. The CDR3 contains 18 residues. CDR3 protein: CASSYRPWGLAGQDTQYF. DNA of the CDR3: TGTGCCAGCAGTTACCGGCCCTGGGGACTAGCGGGTCAGGATACGCAGTATTTT.

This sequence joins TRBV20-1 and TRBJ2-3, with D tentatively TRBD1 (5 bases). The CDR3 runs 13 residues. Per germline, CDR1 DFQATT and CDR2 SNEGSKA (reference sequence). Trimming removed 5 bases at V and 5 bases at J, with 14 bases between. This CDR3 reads CSAFSSRGDTQYF. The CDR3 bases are TGCAGTGCTTTCTCCAGTAGGGGAGATACGCAGTATTTT.

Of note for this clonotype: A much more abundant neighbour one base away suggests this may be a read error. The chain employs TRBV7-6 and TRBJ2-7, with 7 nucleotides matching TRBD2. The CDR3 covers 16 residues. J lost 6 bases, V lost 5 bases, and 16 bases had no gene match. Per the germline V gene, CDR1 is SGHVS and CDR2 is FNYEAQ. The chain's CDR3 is CASSLGGDGSPIEQYF. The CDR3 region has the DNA TGTGCCAGCAGCCTGGGGGGGGACGGGAGTCCGATCGAGCAGTACTTC.

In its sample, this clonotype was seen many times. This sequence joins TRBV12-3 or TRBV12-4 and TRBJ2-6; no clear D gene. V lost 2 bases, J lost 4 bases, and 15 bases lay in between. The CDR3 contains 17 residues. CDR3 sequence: CASSLSTTLLGANVLTF. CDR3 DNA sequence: TGTGCCAGCAGTTTATCGACAACCCTATTGGGGGCCAACGTCCTGACTTTC.

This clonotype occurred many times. The CDR3 nucleotides are TGTGCCAGCAGTTCGACAGGGGTCTATGGCTACACCTTC. Protein: CASSSTGVYGYTF. V gene TRBV28 combines with J gene TRBJ1-2; 8 bases are shared with TRBD1. Per the germline V gene, CDR1 is MDHEN and CDR2 is SYDVKM. The CDR3 length is 13 residues. J was trimmed by 4 bases and V by 4 bases; bases with no gene match: 2.

The CDR3 nucleotides read TGTGCCAGCGGCGGGGCAGGGGCCTACGAGCAGTACTTC. As protein: CASGGAGAYEQYF. This chain joins TRBV2 and TRBJ2-7; D might be TRBD1 or TRBD2, each matching 6 bases. This CDR3 has 13 amino acids. Trimming shortened V by 8 bases and J by 2 bases, and 13 bases separated the two germline ends. CDR1 SNHLY and CDR2 FYNNEI come from the germline V gene.

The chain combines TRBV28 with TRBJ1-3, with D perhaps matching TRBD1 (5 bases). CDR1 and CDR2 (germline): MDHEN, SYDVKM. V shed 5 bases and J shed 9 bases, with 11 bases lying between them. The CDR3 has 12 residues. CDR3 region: CASSPRVGTIYF. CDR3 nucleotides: TGTGCCAGCAGTCCCAGGGTGGGCACCATATATTTT.

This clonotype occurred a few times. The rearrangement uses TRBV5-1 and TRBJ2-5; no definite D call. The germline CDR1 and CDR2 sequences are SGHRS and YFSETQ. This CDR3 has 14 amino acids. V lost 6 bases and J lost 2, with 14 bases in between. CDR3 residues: CASTTTPAQETQYF. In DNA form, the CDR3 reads TGCGCCAGCACCACTACGCCGGCGCAAGAGACCCAGTACTTC.

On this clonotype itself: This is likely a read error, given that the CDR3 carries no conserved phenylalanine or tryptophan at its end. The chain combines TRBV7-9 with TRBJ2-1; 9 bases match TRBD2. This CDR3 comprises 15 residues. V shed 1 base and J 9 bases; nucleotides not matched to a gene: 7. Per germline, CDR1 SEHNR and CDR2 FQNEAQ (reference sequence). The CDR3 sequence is CASSLDGSGRIEQFL. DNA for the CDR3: TGTGCCAGCAGCTTAGATGGTAGCGGGAGAATTGAGCAGTTCCTC.

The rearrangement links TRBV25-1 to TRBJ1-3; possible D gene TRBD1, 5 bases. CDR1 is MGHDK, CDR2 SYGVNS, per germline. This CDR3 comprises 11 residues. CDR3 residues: CASGVGNTIYF. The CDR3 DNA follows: TGTGCTTCGGGGGTTGGAAACACCATATATTTT.

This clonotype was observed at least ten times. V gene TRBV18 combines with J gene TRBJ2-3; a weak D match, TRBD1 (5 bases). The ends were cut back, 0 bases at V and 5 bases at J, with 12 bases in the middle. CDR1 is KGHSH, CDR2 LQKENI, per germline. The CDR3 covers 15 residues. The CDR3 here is CASSPPGRVGDTQYF. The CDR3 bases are TGTGCCAGCTCACCACCGGGCAGGGTGGGAGATACGCAGTATTTT.

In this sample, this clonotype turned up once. This CDR3 is CASSRGLAITGELFF. The CDR3 nucleotides read TGTGCCAGCAGCCGGGGACTAGCTATCACCGGGGAGCTGTTTTTT. The chain couples TRBV2 to TRBJ2-2, with 9 bases lining up with TRBD2. V shed 6 bases and J 4 bases; nucleotides not matched to a gene: 6. This CDR3 has 15 residues. Germline V lookup: CDR1 SNHLY, CDR2 FYNNEI.

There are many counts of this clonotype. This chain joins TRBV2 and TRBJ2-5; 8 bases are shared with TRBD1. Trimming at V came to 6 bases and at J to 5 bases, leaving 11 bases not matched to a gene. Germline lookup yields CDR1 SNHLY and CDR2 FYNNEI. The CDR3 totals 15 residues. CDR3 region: CASSLQGQVDETQYF. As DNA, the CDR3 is TGTGCCAGCAGCCTACAGGGACAGGTGGATGAGACCCAGTACTTC.

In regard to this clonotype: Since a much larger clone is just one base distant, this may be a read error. CDR3: CVSSGRTASSYNEQFF. The CDR3 DNA reads TGTGTCAGCAGTGGGAGGACTGCCAGCTCCTACAATGAGCAGTTCTTC. The chain carries TRBV6-2 or TRBV6-3 and TRBJ2-1; perhaps TRBD2 as D (6 bases). From germline, CDR1 is MNHEY and CDR2 SVGEGT. The length of the CDR3 is 16 residues.

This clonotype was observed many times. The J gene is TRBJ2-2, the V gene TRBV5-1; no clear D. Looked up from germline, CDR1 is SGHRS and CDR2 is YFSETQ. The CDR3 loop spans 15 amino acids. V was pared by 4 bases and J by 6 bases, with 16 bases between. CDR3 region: CASSGLRPMAGELFF. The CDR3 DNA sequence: TGCGCCAGCAGCGGCTTGAGGCCAATGGCCGGGGAGCTGTTTTTT.

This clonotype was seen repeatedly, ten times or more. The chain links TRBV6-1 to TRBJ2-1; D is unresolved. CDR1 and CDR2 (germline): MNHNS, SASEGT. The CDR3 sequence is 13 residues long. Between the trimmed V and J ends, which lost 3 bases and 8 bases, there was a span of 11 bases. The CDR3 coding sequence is TGTGCCAGCAGTGACCCAGCTTTGTATGAGCAGTTCTTC. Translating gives CASSDPALYEQFF.

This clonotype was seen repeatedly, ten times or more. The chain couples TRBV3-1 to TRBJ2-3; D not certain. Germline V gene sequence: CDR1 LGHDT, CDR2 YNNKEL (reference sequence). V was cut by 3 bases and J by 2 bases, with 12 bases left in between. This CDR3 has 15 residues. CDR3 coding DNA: TGTGCCAGCAGCCAGGAGTCCTCTCCCACAGATACGCAGTATTTT. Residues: CASSQESSPTDTQYF.

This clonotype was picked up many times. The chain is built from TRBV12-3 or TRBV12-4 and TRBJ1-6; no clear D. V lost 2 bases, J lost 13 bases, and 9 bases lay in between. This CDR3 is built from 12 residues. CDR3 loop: CASSLSGGPLHF. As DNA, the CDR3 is TGTGCCAGCAGTTTATCGGGTGGTCCCCTCCACTTT.

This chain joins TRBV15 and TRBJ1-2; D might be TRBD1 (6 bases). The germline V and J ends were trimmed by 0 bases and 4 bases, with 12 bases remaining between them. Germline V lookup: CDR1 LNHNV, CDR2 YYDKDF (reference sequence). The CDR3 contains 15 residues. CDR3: CATSREWGGGYGYTF. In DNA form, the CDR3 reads TGTGCCACCAGCAGAGAATGGGGGGGCGGCTATGGCTACACCTTC.